This T cell receptor beta chain emerged from a study of blood T cell repertoires in COVID-19. V lost 7 bases and J 2 bases, leaving 15 bases between the germline ends. Germline V gene data show CDR1 as MNHEY and CDR2 as SVGAGI. This CDR3 comprises 15 residues. TCRdb's table, derived via immunoSEQ multiplex PCR, lists solely in-frame clones and lacks some. The sample lists some 260,000 clones, 65% to 90% seen once, with roughly 4.6% in the top ten. This clone was detected only once. This rearrangement joins TRBV6-5 to TRBJ1-5; D call uncertain. The sequence was obtained from an elderly woman with active or convalescent COVID-19. The source material was peripheral blood. The CDR3 DNA follows: TGTGCCAGCAAGACGGCGGGCATGGGCAATCAGCCCCAGCATTTT. It codes for CASKTAGMGNQPQHF.